These T cell receptor beta chains were read from a single sample in a study of T-cell reconstitution after alpha-beta-depleted transplantation in children. TCRdb processed the PCR reads anew with MiXCR; each CDR3 protein has one entry. Of approximately 170,000 distinct CDR3 sequences detected, over 8.5% appear once; the ten largest clones hold roughly 13%. Specimen: PBMCs, collected before TCRalphabeta/CD19-depleted stem cell transplant. The receptors shown here come from a boy younger than 10 with acute myeloid leukemia, due to receive a stem cell transplant. The CDR3 runs from the conserved cysteine through the conserved F or W. The D gene is left open where the match is weak. Clone size is shown for a subset of rows, as once, few, many or a class of expanded clone.

V gene	D gene	clone size	J gene	CDR3 DNA	CDR3 protein
TRBV9	-	many	TRBJ2-7	TGTGCCAGCAGCGTAGGGGGCTCCTACGAGCAGTACTTC	CASSVGGSYEQYF
TRBV5-1	-	many	TRBJ2-7	TGCGCCAGCAGCCTGACGGGGTCCCCGCTCTACGAGCAGTACTTC	CASSLTGSPLYEQYF
TRBV9	-	many	TRBJ1-1	TGTGCCAGCAGCGTAGTAGGAGGCTCGGACAGCCCTGGCACTGAAGCTTTCTTT	CASSVVGGSDSPGTEAFF
TRBV6-5	-	many	TRBJ2-3	TGTGCCAGCAGTTACAAAGGGTCGGATACGCAGTATTTT	CASSYKGSDTQYF
TRBV2	TRBD1	many	TRBJ1-1	TGTGCCAGCAGTGAAGACAGGGGCCGCTCCACTGAAGCTTTCTTT	CASSEDRGRSTEAFF
TRBV11-2	-	many	TRBJ1-5	TGTGCCAGCAGCTTACGAGGCCAGGGGAATCAGCCCCAGCATTTT	CASSLRGQGNQPQHF
TRBV20-1	-	-	TRBJ1-1	TGCAGTGCTAGCCCAGGGGCGGTGAACACTGAAGCTTTCTTT	CSASPGAVNTEAFF
TRBV10-3	TRBD1	many	TRBJ1-5	TGTGCCATCAGCGGACAGGGCGGCCAGCCCCAGCATTTT	CAISGQGGQPQHF
TRBV7-2	TRBD2	many	TRBJ2-5	TGTGCCAGCAGCTCTACAGCGGGGGGGCGTGAGACCCAGTACTTC	CASSSTAGGRETQYF
TRBV21-1	-	many	TRBJ2-3	TGTGCCAGCAGCAAAGCACGGGGGCGAACAGATACGCAGTATTTT	CASSKARGRTDTQYF
TRBV27	TRBD2	many	TRBJ2-7	TGTGCCAGCAGTCCGACTAGCGGGTCCCACGAGCAGTACTTC	CASSPTSGSHEQYF
TRBV3-1	TRBD1	many	TRBJ1-4	TGTGCCAGCAGCGGACAGGAGACTAATGAAAAACTGTTTTTT	CASSGQETNEKLFF
TRBV10-2	TRBD1	many	TRBJ1-1	TGCGCCAGCAGAACCGACAGGGGGAACACTGAAGCTTTCTTT	CASRTDRGNTEAFF
TRBV20-1	-	many	TRBJ1-3	TGCAGTGCGGGGACGGGAAACACCATATATTTT	CSAGTGNTIYF
TRBV7-2	TRBD1	many	TRBJ2-2	TGTGCCAGCAGCCATCCCGGGACAGGGAACACCGGGGAGCTGTTTTTT	CASSHPGTGNTGELFF
TRBV24-1	TRBD2	many	TRBJ2-5	TGTGCCACCAGCGCGGGGGGCCAGGAGACCCAGTACTTC	CATSAGGQETQYF
TRBV5-5	-	many	TRBJ1-4	TGTGCCAGCAGCTTAGGGGAAAAACTGTTTTTT	CASSLGEKLFF